Reported below is one TCR beta chain. Germline V lookup: CDR1 MGHDK, CDR2 SYGVNS. The V end was cut by 3 bases, the J end by 14 bases, with 11 bases between. The length of the CDR3 is 11 residues. The table came from immunoSEQ multiplex PCR; TCRdb's copy has only in-frame clones and leaves some out. The data show 380,000 or so clones, around 82% seen once. This sample's treatment: roughly 19 received Ad26.COV2.S at low or high dose, single or two shots; roughly five received placebo; per-sample allocation not given. The samples were gathered on day 63 after the first injection of vaccine or placebo. The administered vaccine (an Ad26 vector) expressed Wuhan-strain SARS-CoV-2 spike. These data come from a study of Ad26.COV2.S vaccination and SARS-CoV-2 variants. Whole-study context: Once or twice, 56 days apart, Ad26.COV2.S was delivered intramuscularly.

The chain links TRBV25-1 to TRBJ2-1, with D tentatively TRBD1 (5 bases). The sample in question was peripheral blood, obtained in a trial of Ad26.COV2.S vaccine versus placebo. This clonotype was obtained from a person aged 18 to 59 who received the Ad26.COV2.S COVID-19 vaccine or a placebo. The CDR3 loop is CASSDLRQKFF. The CDR3 DNA follows: TGTGCCAGCAGTGATCTCAGACAGAAGTTCTTC.